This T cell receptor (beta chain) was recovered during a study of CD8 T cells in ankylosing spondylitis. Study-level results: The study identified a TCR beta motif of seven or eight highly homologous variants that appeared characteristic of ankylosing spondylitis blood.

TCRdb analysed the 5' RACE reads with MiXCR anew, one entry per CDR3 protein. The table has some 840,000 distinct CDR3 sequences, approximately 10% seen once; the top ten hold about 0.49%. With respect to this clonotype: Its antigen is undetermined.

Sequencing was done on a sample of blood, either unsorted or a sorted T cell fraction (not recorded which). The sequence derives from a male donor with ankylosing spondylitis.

CDR3 sequence reads: CATSDSSPAKNIQYF. The CDR3 coding sequence is TGTGCCACCAGTGATTCCTCACCAGCCAAAAACATTCAGTACTTC. V and J are TRBV24-1 and TRBJ2-4; unclear D gene. Germline CDR1 KGHDR, CDR2 SFDVKD. This CDR3 is built from 15 residues. Trimming removed 2 bases at V and 0 bases at J, with 7 bases between.